This TCR beta chain was found in a study of blood T cell repertoires in COVID-19. Study information: Both acute and convalescent COVID-19 samples were obtained from the United States, Italy and Spain. PBMCs, B-cell-depleted T cells, or T cells were the source of the cDNA or gDNA that made up the material.

Germline-derived CDR1 and CDR2 are MNHEY and SMNVEV (reference sequence). Trimming cost V 2 bases and J 4 bases, with 20 bases left between them. CDR3 length equals 18 residues. Per the original data handling: Researchers report that nucleated cell counts were estimated from reference gene primer amplification. TCRdb's copy holds only in-frame clones and misses some; the assay was immunoSEQ multiplex PCR. That table furnishes V, J and clone size, whereas the DNA furnished D and trimming. The table lists 270,000 or so clones, 89% of them singletons. The receptor was isolated from a woman in her forties who had recovered from COVID-19. Sequencing was carried out using peripheral blood. This rearrangement joins TRBV27 to TRBJ2-2; D gene uncertain. The chain's CDR3 is CASSLKKQPGTATGELFF. DNA of the CDR3: TGTGCCAGCAGTTTAAAGAAGCAACCAGGAACAGCCACCGGGGAGCTGTTTTTT.